This is a list of T cell receptor beta chains from one sample in a study of T cell responses to AZD1222 COVID-19 vaccine. This table comes from immunoSEQ multiplex PCR, and its TCRdb copy is limited to in-frame clones, with some not included. There are 250,000 to 300,000 clones in the sample; 94% occur only once, and around 0.57% lies in the top ten. The sequencing here drew on peripheral blood, taken 28 days after the second AZD1222 dose. The source is an adult who received the AZD1222 COVID-19 vaccine. CDR3s include the opening cysteine and the closing phenylalanine or tryptophan. The order of the fields is CDR3 DNA, CDR3 protein, V gene, clone size, D gene, J gene. The D gene is left open where the match is weak. Where a row states a size, it is once, few, many or the class of an expanded clone; other rows omit it.

CDR3nt: TGTGCCAGCAGTAAAGGCTACGAGCAGTACTTC
CDR3aa: CASSKGYEQYF
v_gene: TRBV12-3/TRBV12-4
abundance: few
d_gene: NA
j_gene: TRBJ2-7

CDR3nt: TGTGCAACCGGGACAGCATCCTACGAGCAGTACTTC
CDR3aa: CATGTASYEQYF
v_gene: TRBV28
abundance: NA
d_gene: TRBD1
j_gene: TRBJ2-7

CDR3nt: TGTGCCAGCAGCCACGGCGAGGGTTACGAGCAGTACTTC
CDR3aa: CASSHGEGYEQYF
v_gene: TRBV3-1/TRBV3-2
abundance: NA
d_gene: NA
j_gene: TRBJ2-7

CDR3nt: TGCGCCAGCAGCCCCCGGACTGATTCACCCCTCCACTTT
CDR3aa: CASSPRTDSPLHF
v_gene: TRBV5-1
abundance: NA
d_gene: NA
j_gene: TRBJ1-6

CDR3nt: TGTGCCAGCTCAACACAGGGTCGAGACACTGAAGCTTTCTTT
CDR3aa: CASSTQGRDTEAFF
v_gene: TRBV18
abundance: NA
d_gene: NA
j_gene: TRBJ1-1

CDR3nt: TGTGCCAGCAGCGGACAGGGGAATGTGGGAAACACCATATATTTT
CDR3aa: CASSGQGNVGNTIYF
v_gene: TRBV27
abundance: few
d_gene: TRBD1
j_gene: TRBJ1-3

CDR3nt: TGTGCCAGCAGCCCTTACAACGGTGGAAACACCATATATTTT
CDR3aa: CASSPYNGGNTIYF
v_gene: TRBV7-9
abundance: NA
d_gene: NA
j_gene: TRBJ1-3

CDR3nt: TGTGCCAGCAGCCCCGACCGGGAGAAGGACACCTTC
CDR3aa: CASSPDREKDTF
v_gene: TRBV7-9
abundance: NA
d_gene: NA
j_gene: TRBJ1-2

CDR3nt: TGTGCCAGCAGTTACTTAAGCGGGGGGGTCTACAATGAGCAGTTCTTC
CDR3aa: CASSYLSGGVYNEQFF
v_gene: TRBV6-5
abundance: NA
d_gene: TRBD2
j_gene: TRBJ2-1

CDR3nt: TGTGCCAGCGCCCCCCAGACACTCACTGAAGCTTTCTTT
CDR3aa: CASAPQTLTEAFF
v_gene: TRBV28
abundance: once
d_gene: NA
j_gene: TRBJ1-1

CDR3nt: TGTGCCAGCAGACCTAGCGGGATGGGTGGGCCCGGAGGTGAGCAGTTCTTC
CDR3aa: CASRPSGMGGPGGEQFF
v_gene: TRBV6-2/TRBV6-3
abundance: NA
d_gene: TRBD2
j_gene: TRBJ2-1

CDR3nt: TGTGCCACCAGCCCCGGAGGGGGGAGGGACAGGGCTGAAAAACTGTTTTTT
CDR3aa: CATSPGGGRDRAEKLFF
v_gene: TRBV15
abundance: NA
d_gene: TRBD1
j_gene: TRBJ1-4

CDR3nt: TGCAGCGTTTCGCCGGGACTAGCGGGAGCTAGCACAGATACGCAGTATTTT
CDR3aa: CSVSPGLAGASTDTQYF
v_gene: TRBV29-1
abundance: NA
d_gene: TRBD2
j_gene: TRBJ2-3

CDR3nt: TGTGCCAGCTCACCATTGACCGGGACAGGGTGGACAGATACGCAGTATTTT
CDR3aa: CASSPLTGTGWTDTQYF
v_gene: TRBV18
abundance: NA
d_gene: TRBD1
j_gene: TRBJ2-3

CDR3nt: TGTGCCAGCAGCTTGGCGGGTCAGTTCTATGGCTACACCTTC
CDR3aa: CASSLAGQFYGYTF
v_gene: TRBV5-6
abundance: NA
d_gene: NA
j_gene: TRBJ1-2

CDR3nt: TGTGCCAGCAGCTACGGACTGAACAATGAGCAGTTCTTC
CDR3aa: CASSYGLNNEQFF
v_gene: TRBV7-3
abundance: NA
d_gene: NA
j_gene: TRBJ2-1

CDR3nt: TGTGCCACCAGCCGTGGGGACCACAATGAGCAGTTCTTC
CDR3aa: CATSRGDHNEQFF
v_gene: TRBV24-1
abundance: NA
d_gene: NA
j_gene: TRBJ2-1

CDR3nt: TGTGCCAGCAGCCGGCAGCAGGGGCGGATAGAGACCCAGTACTTC
CDR3aa: CASSRQQGRIETQYF
v_gene: TRBV27
abundance: NA
d_gene: NA
j_gene: TRBJ2-5

CDR3nt: TGTGCCAGCAGTCGGACTAGCGGGAGTAGGTACGAGCAGTACTTC
CDR3aa: CASSRTSGSRYEQYF
v_gene: TRBV28
abundance: once
d_gene: TRBD2
j_gene: TRBJ2-7

CDR3nt: TGTGCCAGCAGCTCTTATCCCGACAGCTCCTACGAGCAGTACTTC
CDR3aa: CASSSYPDSSYEQYF
v_gene: TRBV7-2
abundance: NA
d_gene: NA
j_gene: TRBJ2-7

CDR3nt: TGCGCCAGCAGCCCCCTACTGACAAGCTCCTACGAGCAGTACTTC
CDR3aa: CASSPLLTSSYEQYF
v_gene: TRBV5-1
abundance: NA
d_gene: NA
j_gene: TRBJ2-7

CDR3nt: TGTGCCAGCTCACCACCAGGGCAGGGGGGCCCTGGGGGCGAGCGATCCTACGAGCAGTACTTC
CDR3aa: CASSPPGQGGPGGERSYEQYF
v_gene: TRBV18
abundance: NA
d_gene: NA
j_gene: TRBJ2-7

CDR3nt: TGTGCCAGCAGTCTTGACAGGGGTCGGTCTTTCTTT
CDR3aa: CASSLDRGRSFF
v_gene: TRBV5-4
abundance: once
d_gene: TRBD1
j_gene: TRBJ1-1

CDR3nt: TGCAGTGCTAGTGTTAGCGGCACAGATACGCAGTATTTT
CDR3aa: CSASVSGTDTQYF
v_gene: TRBV20-1
abundance: NA
d_gene: NA
j_gene: TRBJ2-3

CDR3nt: TGCGCCAGCAGCCTGGGACAGAACCCCACAGATACGCAGTATTTT
CDR3aa: CASSLGQNPTDTQYF
v_gene: TRBV5-1
abundance: NA
d_gene: TRBD1
j_gene: TRBJ2-3

CDR3nt: TGTGCCAGCAGCTTGCGGGACCCGCCGAATGAGCAGTTCTTC
CDR3aa: CASSLRDPPNEQFF
v_gene: TRBV5-8
abundance: NA
d_gene: NA
j_gene: TRBJ2-1

CDR3nt: TGCGCCAGCAGTGAGAGAGCCCGGGACAGGGGGACTAGCGGGAACACCGGGGAGCTGTTTTTT
CDR3aa: CASSERARDRGTSGNTGELFF
v_gene: TRBV10-1
abundance: NA
d_gene: NA
j_gene: TRBJ2-2

CDR3nt: TGTGCCAGTACCCTAGGGGGGACTGAAGCTTTCTTT
CDR3aa: CASTLGGTEAFF
v_gene: TRBV19
abundance: NA
d_gene: NA
j_gene: TRBJ1-1

CDR3nt: TGTGCCAGCAGCCAAGATAGGACTGTTAGCAATCAGCCCCAGCATTTT
CDR3aa: CASSQDRTVSNQPQHF
v_gene: TRBV4-2
abundance: NA
d_gene: NA
j_gene: TRBJ1-5

CDR3nt: TGTGCCAGTGAGGCAACAGGACGTTACGAGCAGTACTTC
CDR3aa: CASEATGRYEQYF
v_gene: TRBV2
abundance: once
d_gene: NA
j_gene: TRBJ2-7

CDR3nt: TGTGCCACAAAGACAGGGGACTATGGCTACACCTTC
CDR3aa: CATKTGDYGYTF
v_gene: TRBV19
abundance: NA
d_gene: TRBD1
j_gene: TRBJ1-2

CDR3nt: TGCAGTCCTGACTCCCTCTACGAGCAGTACTTC
CDR3aa: CSPDSLYEQYF
v_gene: TRBV20-1
abundance: NA
d_gene: NA
j_gene: TRBJ2-7

CDR3nt: TGTGCCAGCAGCTACCGGACAGGTATTAGCTCCTATAATTCACCCCTCCACTTT
CDR3aa: CASSYRTGISSYNSPLHF
v_gene: TRBV7-3
abundance: NA
d_gene: TRBD1
j_gene: TRBJ1-6

CDR3nt: TGTGCCAGAAGCTTGGCCTTCACCAACGGCTACACCTTC
CDR3aa: CARSLAFTNGYTF
v_gene: TRBV5-3
abundance: NA
d_gene: NA
j_gene: TRBJ1-2

CDR3nt: TGTGCCAGCAGCTTGACAGGGGGGGCTTACGAGCAGTACTTC
CDR3aa: CASSLTGGAYEQYF
v_gene: TRBV7-9
abundance: once
d_gene: TRBD1
j_gene: TRBJ2-7

CDR3nt: TGTGCCACCAGTCCTCCAACCGGGACATGGACGGGGCTGTACTATGGCTACACCTTC
CDR3aa: CATSPPTGTWTGLYYGYTF
v_gene: TRBV24-1
abundance: NA
d_gene: NA
j_gene: TRBJ1-2

CDR3nt: TGTGCCAGCAGCCCGGGACTTCACAATGAGCAGTTCTTC
CDR3aa: CASSPGLHNEQFF
v_gene: TRBV11-3
abundance: NA
d_gene: NA
j_gene: TRBJ2-1

CDR3nt: TGCGCCAGCAGCCAAGGGGCCACAGGGCCCCAGGGAAAACTGTTTTTT
CDR3aa: CASSQGATGPQGKLFF
v_gene: TRBV4-1
abundance: NA
d_gene: NA
j_gene: TRBJ1-4

CDR3nt: TGTGCCAGCAAAATACAGGGGGCGGTAGGCACTGAAGCTTTCTTT
CDR3aa: CASKIQGAVGTEAFF
v_gene: TRBV6-6
abundance: NA
d_gene: TRBD1
j_gene: TRBJ1-1

CDR3nt: TGTGCCAGCAGCTTAACCCACTCCCGGGACGGGGAGCTGTTTTTT
CDR3aa: CASSLTHSRDGELFF
v_gene: TRBV7-3
abundance: NA
d_gene: NA
j_gene: TRBJ2-2

CDR3nt: TGTGCCAGTAGTCTTGACCCGAAGGACTATGGCTACACCTTC
CDR3aa: CASSLDPKDYGYTF
v_gene: TRBV19
abundance: once
d_gene: NA
j_gene: TRBJ1-2

CDR3nt: TGTGCCAGCAGTTCTCGGGACAGGACTTCCTACGAGCAGTACTTC
CDR3aa: CASSSRDRTSYEQYF
v_gene: TRBV28
abundance: NA
d_gene: TRBD1
j_gene: TRBJ2-7

CDR3nt: TGTGCCAGCAGCGAACCGTCCAATCAGCCCCAGCATTTT
CDR3aa: CASSEPSNQPQHF
v_gene: TRBV7-2
abundance: NA
d_gene: NA
j_gene: TRBJ1-5

CDR3nt: TGTGCCAGCAAACTGTCCGGGACAGGGAATTCACCCCTCCACTTT
CDR3aa: CASKLSGTGNSPLHF
v_gene: TRBV27
abundance: NA
d_gene: TRBD1
j_gene: TRBJ1-6

CDR3nt: TGCGCCAGCAGCCCCGGGACATCGAACACTGAAGCTTTCTTT
CDR3aa: CASSPGTSNTEAFF
v_gene: TRBV5-1
abundance: NA
d_gene: NA
j_gene: TRBJ1-1

CDR3nt: TGTGCCAGCAGTTACGGGGAGACCCAGTACTTC
CDR3aa: CASSYGETQYF
v_gene: TRBV6-5
abundance: NA
d_gene: NA
j_gene: TRBJ2-5

CDR3nt: TGTGCCAGTAGTATTATCCGAGCTGCGGGCCCGAACACCGGGGAGCTGTTTTTT
CDR3aa: CASSIIRAAGPNTGELFF
v_gene: TRBV19
abundance: NA
d_gene: NA
j_gene: TRBJ2-2

CDR3nt: TGTGCCAGCTCCCGGGACTTAGCGAATCAGCCCCAGCATTTT
CDR3aa: CASSRDLANQPQHF
v_gene: TRBV27
abundance: once
d_gene: NA
j_gene: TRBJ1-5

CDR3nt: TGTGCCAGCAGCCCCGCCCCGGGAGCTTTCTTT
CDR3aa: CASSPAPGAFF
v_gene: TRBV11-3
abundance: NA
d_gene: NA
j_gene: TRBJ1-1

CDR3nt: TGTGCCAGCAGCTTAGGGGGCGGCAACTGGAACACTGAAGCTTTCTTT
CDR3aa: CASSLGGGNWNTEAFF
v_gene: TRBV7-9
abundance: NA
d_gene: NA
j_gene: TRBJ1-1

CDR3nt: TGCGCCAGCAGCCCAGGACAGGGTGTGGGTGAAGCTTTCTTT
CDR3aa: CASSPGQGVGEAFF
v_gene: TRBV5-1
abundance: once
d_gene: TRBD1
j_gene: TRBJ1-1

CDR3nt: TGTGCCAGCAGTTCAGTAAACACCATATATTTT
CDR3aa: CASSSVNTIYF
v_gene: TRBV28
abundance: NA
d_gene: NA
j_gene: TRBJ1-3

CDR3nt: TGCGCCAGCAGCCAGGGGAATCAGCCCCAGCATTTT
CDR3aa: CASSQGNQPQHF
v_gene: TRBV4-3
abundance: NA
d_gene: NA
j_gene: TRBJ1-5